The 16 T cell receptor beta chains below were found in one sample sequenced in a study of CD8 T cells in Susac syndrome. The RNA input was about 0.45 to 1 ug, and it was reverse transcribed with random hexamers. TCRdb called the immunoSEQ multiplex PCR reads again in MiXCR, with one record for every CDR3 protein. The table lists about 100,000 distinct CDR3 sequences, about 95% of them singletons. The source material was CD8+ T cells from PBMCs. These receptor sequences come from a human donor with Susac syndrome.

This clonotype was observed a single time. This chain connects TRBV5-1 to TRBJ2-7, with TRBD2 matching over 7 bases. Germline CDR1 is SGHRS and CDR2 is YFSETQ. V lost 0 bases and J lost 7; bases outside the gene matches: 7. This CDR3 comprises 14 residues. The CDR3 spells CASSLAGGSGEQYF. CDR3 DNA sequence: TGCGCCAGCAGCTTGGCGGGGGGATCGGGGGAGCAGTACTTC.

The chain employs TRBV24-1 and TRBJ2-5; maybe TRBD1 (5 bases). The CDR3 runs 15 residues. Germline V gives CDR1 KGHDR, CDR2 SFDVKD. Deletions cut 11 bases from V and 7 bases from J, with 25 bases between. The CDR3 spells CANVLAGPIPGTQYF. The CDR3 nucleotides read TGTGCCAACGTCTTGGCAGGGCCCATCCCGGGGACCCAGTACTTC.

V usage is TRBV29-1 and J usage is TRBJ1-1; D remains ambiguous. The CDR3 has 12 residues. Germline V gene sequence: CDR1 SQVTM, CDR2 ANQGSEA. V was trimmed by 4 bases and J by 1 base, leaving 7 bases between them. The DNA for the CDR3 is TGCAGCGTTGCACCGTCGAACACTGAAGCTTTCTTT. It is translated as CSVAPSNTEAFF.

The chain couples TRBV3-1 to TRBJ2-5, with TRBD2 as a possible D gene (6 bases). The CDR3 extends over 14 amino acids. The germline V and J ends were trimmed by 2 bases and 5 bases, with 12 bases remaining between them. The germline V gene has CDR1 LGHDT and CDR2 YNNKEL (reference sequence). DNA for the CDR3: TGTGCCAGCAGCCAACTAGCGCCAGGGGAGACCCAGTACTTC. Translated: CASSQLAPGETQYF.

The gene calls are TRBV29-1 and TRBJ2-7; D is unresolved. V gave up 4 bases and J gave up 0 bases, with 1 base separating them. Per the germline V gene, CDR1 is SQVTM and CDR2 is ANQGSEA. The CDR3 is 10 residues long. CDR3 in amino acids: CSVVSYEQYF. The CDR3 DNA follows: TGCAGCGTTGTCTCCTACGAGCAGTACTTC.

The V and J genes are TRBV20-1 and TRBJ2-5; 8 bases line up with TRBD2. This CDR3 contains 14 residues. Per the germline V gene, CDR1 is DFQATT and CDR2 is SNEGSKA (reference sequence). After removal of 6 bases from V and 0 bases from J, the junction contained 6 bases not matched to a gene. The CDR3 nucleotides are TGCAGTGCCCCCCCGGGGGGGTACCAAGAGACCCAGTACTTC. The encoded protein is CSAPPGGYQETQYF.

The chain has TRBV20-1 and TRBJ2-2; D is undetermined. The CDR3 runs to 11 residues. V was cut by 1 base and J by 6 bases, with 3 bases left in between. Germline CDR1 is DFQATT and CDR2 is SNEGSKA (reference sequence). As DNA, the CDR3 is TGCAGTGCTAGAGTAGCCGGGGAGCTGTTTTTT. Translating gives CSARVAGELFF.

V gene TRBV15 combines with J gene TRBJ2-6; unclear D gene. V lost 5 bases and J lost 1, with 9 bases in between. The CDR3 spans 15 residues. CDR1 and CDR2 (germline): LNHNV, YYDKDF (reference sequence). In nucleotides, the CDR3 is TGTGCCACCAGCTCTCGACGATCTGGGGCCAACGTCCTGACTTTC. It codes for CATSSRRSGANVLTF.

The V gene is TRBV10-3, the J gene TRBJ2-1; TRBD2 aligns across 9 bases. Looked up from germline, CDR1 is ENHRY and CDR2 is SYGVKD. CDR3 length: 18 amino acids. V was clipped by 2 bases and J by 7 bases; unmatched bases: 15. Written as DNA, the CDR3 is TGTGCCATCAGTGAGGGGAAGGGGTGGCGGGAGGGCCTGAATGAGCAGTTCTTC. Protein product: CAISEGKGWREGLNEQFF.

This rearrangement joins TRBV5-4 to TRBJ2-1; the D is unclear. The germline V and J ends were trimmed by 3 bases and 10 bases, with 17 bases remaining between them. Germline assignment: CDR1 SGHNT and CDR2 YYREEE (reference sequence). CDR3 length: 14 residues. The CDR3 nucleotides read TGTGCCAGCAGCTGGTGGACGCCGAGTCGGGAGCAGTTCTTC. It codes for CASSWWTPSREQFF.

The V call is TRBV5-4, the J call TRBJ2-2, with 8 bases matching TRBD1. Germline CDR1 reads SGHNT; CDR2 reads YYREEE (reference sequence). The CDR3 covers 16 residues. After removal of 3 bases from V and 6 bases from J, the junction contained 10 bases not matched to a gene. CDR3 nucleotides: TGTGCCAGCAGCTCCGACAGGGGAGGTCCCCCCGGGGAGCTGTTTTTT. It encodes CASSSDRGGPPGELFF.

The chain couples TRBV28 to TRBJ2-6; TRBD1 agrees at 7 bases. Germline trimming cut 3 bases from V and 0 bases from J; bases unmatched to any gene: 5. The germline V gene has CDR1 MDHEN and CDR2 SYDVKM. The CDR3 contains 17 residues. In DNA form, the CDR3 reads TGTGCCAGCAGTTTCGGGACAGTCCGCTCTGGGGCCAACGTCCTGACTTTC. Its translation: CASSFGTVRSGANVLTF.

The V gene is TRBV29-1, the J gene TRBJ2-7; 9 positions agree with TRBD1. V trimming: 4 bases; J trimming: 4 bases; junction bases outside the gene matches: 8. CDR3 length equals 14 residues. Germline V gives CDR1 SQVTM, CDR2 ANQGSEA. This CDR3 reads CSVVPGQGTYEQYF. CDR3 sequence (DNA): TGCAGCGTTGTCCCAGGACAGGGGACATACGAGCAGTACTTC.

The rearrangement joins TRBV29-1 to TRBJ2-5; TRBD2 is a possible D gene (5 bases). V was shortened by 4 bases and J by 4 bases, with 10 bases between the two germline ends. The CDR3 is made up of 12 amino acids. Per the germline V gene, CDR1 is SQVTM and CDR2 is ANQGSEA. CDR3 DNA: TGCAGCGTTGCGGGGTTCGGAGAGACCCAGTACTTC. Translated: CSVAGFGETQYF.

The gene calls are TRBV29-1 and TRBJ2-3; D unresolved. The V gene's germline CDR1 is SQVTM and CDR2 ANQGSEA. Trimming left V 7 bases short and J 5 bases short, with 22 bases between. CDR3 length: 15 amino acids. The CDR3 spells CSGYMTLRVGDTQYF. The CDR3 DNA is TGCAGCGGCTACATGACGCTCCGGGTCGGAGATACGCAGTATTTT.

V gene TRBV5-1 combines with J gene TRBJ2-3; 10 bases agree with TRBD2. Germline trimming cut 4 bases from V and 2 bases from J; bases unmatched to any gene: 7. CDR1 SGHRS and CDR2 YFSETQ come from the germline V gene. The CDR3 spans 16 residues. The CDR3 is CASSLQLAGSTDTQYF. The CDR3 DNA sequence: TGCGCCAGCAGCCTCCAACTAGCGGGATCCACAGATACGCAGTATTTT.